This section outlines one T cell receptor beta chain sequence together with its context. This specimen comes from a study of regulatory T cells in long-lasting Graves disease. Arm-PCR with iRepertoire HTBI primers amplified the CDR3 regions for these TCR beta libraries. TCRdb re-called the multiplex PCR reads through MiXCR, storing one row per CDR3 protein. The profile shows over 400,000 distinct CDR3 sequences, 12% to 15% of them singletons. V shed 6 bases and J 0 bases; nucleotides not matched to a gene: 12. The CDR3 extends over 18 amino acids. Looked up from germline, CDR1 is DFQATT and CDR2 is SNEGSKA (reference sequence). Noted time point: newly diagnosed GD, antithyroid drugs for less than 3 months. Researchers made the TCR library from RNA that was extracted from PBMCs. The data were also submitted as part of a second study, on T cells in Graves' hyperthyroidism and ophthalmopathy.

This sample comprised peripheral blood mononuclear cells (PBMCs), obtained at new diagnosis, from a patient treated with antithyroid drugs. V usage is TRBV20-1 and J usage is TRBJ2-3; 13 bases map to TRBD2. The clonotype comes from a woman between 45 and 60 years old with Graves disease. The CDR3 sequence: CSANPGLAGRTSTDTQYF. As DNA, the CDR3 is TGCAGTGCCAACCCGGGACTAGCGGGAAGGACTAGCACAGATACGCAGTATTTT.